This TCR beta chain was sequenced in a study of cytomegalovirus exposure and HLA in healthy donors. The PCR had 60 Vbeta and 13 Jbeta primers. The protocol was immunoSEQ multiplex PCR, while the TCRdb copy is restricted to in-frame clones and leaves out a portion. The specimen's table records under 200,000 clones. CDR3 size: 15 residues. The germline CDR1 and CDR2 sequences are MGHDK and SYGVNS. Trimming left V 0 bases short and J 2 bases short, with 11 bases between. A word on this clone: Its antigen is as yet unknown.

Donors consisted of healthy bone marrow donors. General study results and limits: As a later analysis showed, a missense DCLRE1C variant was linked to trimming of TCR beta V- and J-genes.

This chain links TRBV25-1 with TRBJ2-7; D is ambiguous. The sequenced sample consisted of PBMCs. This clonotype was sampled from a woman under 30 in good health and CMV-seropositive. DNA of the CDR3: TGTGCCAGCAGTGAATATAGTCCTACCGCCTACGAGCAGTACTTC. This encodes CASSEYSPTAYEQYF.